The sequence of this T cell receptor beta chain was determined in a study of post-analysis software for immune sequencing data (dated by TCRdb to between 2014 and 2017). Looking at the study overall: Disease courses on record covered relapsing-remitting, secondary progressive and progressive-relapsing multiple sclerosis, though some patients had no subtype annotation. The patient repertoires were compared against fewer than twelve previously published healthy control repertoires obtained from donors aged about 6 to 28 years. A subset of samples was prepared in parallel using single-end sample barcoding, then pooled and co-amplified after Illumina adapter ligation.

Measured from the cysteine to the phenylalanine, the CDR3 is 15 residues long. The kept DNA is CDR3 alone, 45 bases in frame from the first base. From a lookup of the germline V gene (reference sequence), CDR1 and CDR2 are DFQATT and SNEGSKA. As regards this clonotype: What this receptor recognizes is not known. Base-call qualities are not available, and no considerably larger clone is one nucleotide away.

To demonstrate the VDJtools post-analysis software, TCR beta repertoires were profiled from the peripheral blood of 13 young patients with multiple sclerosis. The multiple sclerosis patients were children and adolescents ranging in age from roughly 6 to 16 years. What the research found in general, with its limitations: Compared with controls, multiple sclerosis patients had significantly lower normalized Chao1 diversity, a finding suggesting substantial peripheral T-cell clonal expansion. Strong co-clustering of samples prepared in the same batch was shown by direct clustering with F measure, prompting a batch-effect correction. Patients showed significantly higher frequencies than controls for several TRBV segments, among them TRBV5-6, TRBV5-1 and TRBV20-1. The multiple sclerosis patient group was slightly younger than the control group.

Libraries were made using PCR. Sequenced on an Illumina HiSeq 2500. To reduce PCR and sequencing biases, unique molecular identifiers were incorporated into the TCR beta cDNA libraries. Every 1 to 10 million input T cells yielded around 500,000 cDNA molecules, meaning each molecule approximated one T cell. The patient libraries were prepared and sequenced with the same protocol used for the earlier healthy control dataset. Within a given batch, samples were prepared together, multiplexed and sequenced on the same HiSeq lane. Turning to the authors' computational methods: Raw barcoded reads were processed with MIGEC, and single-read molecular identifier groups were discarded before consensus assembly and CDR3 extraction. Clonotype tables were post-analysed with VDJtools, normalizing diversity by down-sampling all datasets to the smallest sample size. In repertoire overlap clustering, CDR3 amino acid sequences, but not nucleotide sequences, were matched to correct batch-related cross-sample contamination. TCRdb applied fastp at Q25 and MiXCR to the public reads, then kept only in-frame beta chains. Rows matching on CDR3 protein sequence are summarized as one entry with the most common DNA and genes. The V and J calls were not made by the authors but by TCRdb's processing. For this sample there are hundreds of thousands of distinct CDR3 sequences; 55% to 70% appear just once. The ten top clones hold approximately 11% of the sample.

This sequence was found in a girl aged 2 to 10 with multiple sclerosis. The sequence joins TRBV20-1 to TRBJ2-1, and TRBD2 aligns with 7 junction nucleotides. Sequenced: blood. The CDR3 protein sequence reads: CSTHLAGVSYNEQFF. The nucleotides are TGCAGCACCCACCTTGCGGGAGTGTCCTACAATGAGCAGTTCTTC.